Sequencing of this T cell receptor beta chain was carried out in a study of CD8 T cells in Susac syndrome. Random hexamers were used to reverse transcribe the RNA input (about 0.5 to 1 ug). In TCRdb, the immunoSEQ multiplex PCR reads were re-called with MiXCR into one record per CDR3 protein. The sample includes around 50,000 distinct CDR3 sequences, approximately 92% of them seen just once. What was sequenced was CD8+ T cells from PBMCs. The sequence derives from a human donor in good health.

CDR3 region: CASSPLAGEYTGELFF. DNA for the CDR3: TGCGCCAGCAGCCCCTTAGCGGGAGAATACACCGGGGAGCTGTTTTTT. The chain couples TRBV4-3 to TRBJ2-2, with 9 bases matching TRBD2. CDR3 length: 16 residues. Germline lookup yields CDR1 LGHNA and CDR2 YSLEER. V lost 4 bases, J lost 3 bases, and 6 bases stayed unmatched.